The 26 T cell receptor beta chains in this list originate from one sample, sequenced in a study of blood T cell repertoires in COVID-19. The table came from immunoSEQ multiplex PCR; TCRdb's copy has only in-frame clones and leaves some out. The sample has approximately 280,000 clones; approximately 83% are singletons. Sequenced material: peripheral blood. The receptors derive from a woman between 65 and 79 years old with acute or convalescent COVID-19.

This clone was seen once. This chain links TRBV5-1 with TRBJ2-1; D might be TRBD1 (6 bases). Germline CDR1 SGHRS, CDR2 YFSETQ. Trimming cost V 5 bases and J 1 base, with 13 bases left between them. The CDR3 consists of 15 residues. CDR3 region: CASRQGLVSYNEQFF. The CDR3 nucleotides are TGCGCCAGCAGACAGGGTCTGGTATCCTACAATGAGCAGTTCTTC.

Regarding this clone: Distinct nucleotide sequences in the sample also encode this CDR3. The rearrangement joins TRBV6-6 to TRBJ2-7; TRBD2 matches at 12 bases. The germline V gene has CDR1 MNHNY and CDR2 SVGAGI (reference sequence). CDR3 size: 14 residues. V dropped 8 bases and J dropped 3; count of bases not matched to a gene: 5. CDR3 sequence reads: CASRGLAGVYEQYF. The CDR3 nucleotides read TGTGCCAGCCGGGGACTAGCGGGCGTCTACGAGCAGTACTTC.

The V gene is TRBV5-4, the J gene TRBJ1-2, with TRBD1 matching over 7 bases. CDR1 SGHNT and CDR2 YYREEE come from the germline V gene (reference sequence). J lost 4 bases, V lost 2 bases, and 5 bases had no gene match. This CDR3 region has 14 residues. CDR3 coding DNA: TGTGCCAGCAGCTTCGGACAGGTATCCTATGGCTACACCTTC. Residues: CASSFGQVSYGYTF. The variable domain in full, with the rest retrieved from reference TRBV5-4 and TRBJ1-2, is ETGVTQSPTHLIKTRGQQVTLRCSSQSGHNTVSWYQQALGQGPQFIFQYYREEENGRGNFPPRFSGLQFPNYSSELNVNALELDDSALYLCASSFGQVSYGYTFGSGTRLTVV.

The chain is built from TRBV3-1 (or the pseudogene TRBV3-2) and TRBJ1-1; TRBD1 matches 7 bases. The V and J ends lost 4 bases and 1 base, in that order; junction bases with no gene match: 3. Germline CDR1 LGHDT, CDR2 YNNKEL (reference sequence). This CDR3 has 14 amino acids. The CDR3 nucleotides read TGTGCCAGCAGCCTTTACAGGGGGAACACTGAAGCTTTCTTT. Amino acids: CASSLYRGNTEAFF.

The V gene is TRBV10-1, the J gene TRBJ2-7; D gene unclear. The CDR3 consists of 15 residues. The germline gives CDR1 WNHNN, CDR2 SYGVQD (reference sequence). V gave up 3 bases and J gave up 0 bases, with 12 bases separating them. The CDR3: CASSEWRRSSYEQYF. CDR3 nucleotide sequence: TGCGCCAGCAGTGAATGGCGCCGGAGCTCCTACGAGCAGTACTTC.

This chain uses TRBV19 with TRBJ2-1; 12 nucleotides align to TRBD2. V lost 4 bases, J lost 0 bases, and 1 base stayed unmatched. The germline gives CDR1 LNHDA, CDR2 SQIVND (reference sequence). The CDR3 totals 16 residues. In nucleotides, the CDR3 is TGTGCCAGTAGTAGGGGACTAGCGGGCTCCTACAATGAGCAGTTCTTC. Translating it yields CASSRGLAGSYNEQFF. The whole variable domain, filled in from reference TRBV19 and TRBJ2-1, reads DGGITQSPKYLFRKEGQNVTLSCEQNLNHDAMYWYRQDPGQGLRLIYYSQIVNDFQKGDIAEGYSVSREKKESFPLTVTSAQKNPTAFYLCASSRGLAGSYNEQFFGPGTRLTVL.

The chain joins TRBV10-3 to TRBJ2-1; 8 nucleotides line up with TRBD1. V was pared by 9 bases and J by 9 bases, with 10 bases of the junction left unmatched. CDR1 and CDR2 from the germline V gene are ENHRY and SYGVKD. The CDR3 consists of 13 residues. CDR3 residues: CAMGQASLGEQFF. CDR3 coding DNA: TGTGCCATGGGACAGGCCTCCTTAGGTGAGCAGTTCTTC.

This chain joins TRBV18 and TRBJ1-1, with a tentative D call TRBD1 (5 bases). V gave up 2 bases and J gave up 5 bases, with 9 bases separating them. The CDR3 runs 13 residues. Germline V gene data show CDR1 as KGHSH and CDR2 as LQKENI. DNA of the CDR3: TGTGCCAGCTCACCAGCGGGGCGAACTGAAGCTTTCTTT. Encoded protein: CASSPAGRTEAFF.

This rearrangement joins TRBV15 to TRBJ2-5; TRBD2 aligns across 8 bases. The CDR3 covers 16 residues. V gave up 0 bases and J gave up 6 bases; unmatched junction bases: 9. Germline-derived CDR1 and CDR2 are LNHNV and YYDKDF (reference sequence). The CDR3 DNA is TGTGCCACCAGCAGAGACCTTGTCGGGGGGGCAAAGACCCAGTACTTC. Residues: CATSRDLVGGAKTQYF.

The chain couples TRBV7-9 to TRBJ2-3, with 10 bases aligning to TRBD2. The CDR3 runs 16 residues. From germline, CDR1 is SEHNR and CDR2 FQNEAQ (reference sequence). Unmatched junction bases numbered 6, after V lost 5 bases and J lost 1 base. CDR3 amino acids: CASSDTTSGGTDTQYF. In DNA form, the CDR3 reads TGTGCCAGCAGCGACACAACTAGCGGGGGCACAGATACGCAGTATTTT.

Remarks on this clone: One junction end does not reproduce the germline sequence, and a read error may be involved. The J gene is TRBJ2-3, the V gene TRBV5-1; D might be TRBD2 (6 bases). The germline V gene has CDR1 SGHRS and CDR2 YFSETQ. The CDR3 totals 17 residues. The CDR3 region is CASSQRPGLPGTDTQYF. Written as DNA, the CDR3 is TGCGCCAGCAGCCAGAGACCCGGACTACCAGGCACCGATACGCAGTATTTT.

The chain is built from TRBV29-1 and TRBJ1-3; D is uncertain. Germline values: CDR1 SQVTM, CDR2 ANQGSEA. V was shortened by 5 bases and J by 7 bases, with 15 bases between the two germline ends. This CDR3 spans 13 amino acids. The CDR3 DNA is TGCAGCGTTCTGATGGTCGGGAGGAACACCATATATTTT. The encoded protein is CSVLMVGRNTIYF.

This sequence joins TRBV30 and TRBJ1-1, with 7 positions matching TRBD1. The CDR3 covers 17 residues. Germline CDR1 is GTSNPN and CDR2 is SVGIG (reference sequence). V dropped 0 bases and J dropped 0; count of bases not matched to a gene: 10. The CDR3 region is CAWSVGRQGRMNTEAFF. The CDR3 DNA reads TGTGCCTGGAGTGTAGGCCGACAGGGAAGGATGAACACTGAAGCTTTCTTT.

This clone was seen only once. This sequence joins TRBV3-1 (or the pseudogene TRBV3-2) and TRBJ2-1, with 8 bases lining up with TRBD2. V lost 3 bases to trimming and J lost 10 bases; unmatched junction nucleotides: 17. The CDR3 loop spans 17 amino acids. Germline CDR1 reads LGHDT; CDR2 reads YNNKEL (reference sequence). As DNA, the CDR3 is TGTGCCAGCAGCCAGGCCATCGGGGGGGGATTTAGGTCGGAGCAGTTCTTC. This encodes CASSQAIGGGFRSEQFF.

The chain combines TRBV9 with TRBJ1-2; tentatively, D is TRBD1 (5 bases). V shed 4 bases and J shed 5 bases, with 18 bases lying between them. CDR3 length: 15 residues. CDR1 is SGDLS, CDR2 YYNGEE, per germline. The CDR3 loop is CASSYSPGVGYGYTF. The CDR3 coding sequence is TGTGCCAGCAGCTATAGTCCGGGGGTAGGGTATGGCTACACCTTC.

This rearrangement joins TRBV30 to TRBJ1-2; possible D gene TRBD1, 5 bases. The CDR3 contains 13 residues. V lost 0 bases to trimming and J lost 7 bases, with 12 bases between them. CDR1 GTSNPN and CDR2 SVGIG come from the germline V gene (reference sequence). Written as DNA, the CDR3 is TGTGCCTGGAGTGTACCGTGGGGACTTGGCTACACCTTC. Residues: CAWSVPWGLGYTF.

This clone was seen a handful of times. The gene calls are TRBV3-1 (or the pseudogene TRBV3-2) and TRBJ1-1; 7 nucleotides line up with TRBD1. With V trimmed by 6 bases and J by 1 base, 5 bases remained unmatched. The CDR3 extends over 14 amino acids. Germline assignment: CDR1 LGHDT and CDR2 YNNKEL (reference sequence). This chain's CDR3 is CASRHHRGNTEAFF. DNA for the CDR3: TGTGCCAGCAGACATCACAGGGGGAACACTGAAGCTTTCTTT.

V is TRBV12-3 or TRBV12-4 and J is TRBJ1-2; D is possibly TRBD1 (6 bases). Trimming pared 6 bases from V and 8 bases from J, leaving 13 bases between. This CDR3 contains 12 residues. CDR3 nucleotide sequence: TGTGCCAGCAGCCCCAGGGGTCCCGGCTACACCTTC. It yields the protein CASSPRGPGYTF.

CDR3 protein: CATLGQGREAFF. Written as DNA, the CDR3 is TGTGCCACCCTTGGACAGGGCCGAGAAGCTTTCTTT. The chain has TRBV19 and TRBJ1-1; the match to TRBD1 covers 8 bases. CDR1 and CDR2 from the germline V gene are LNHDA and SQIVND (reference sequence). The V segment lost 10 bases and the J segment 8 bases; nucleotides outside the gene matches: 9. The CDR3 is 12 residues long.

The chain combines TRBV5-1 with TRBJ1-1; a possible D gene is TRBD1 (5 bases). This CDR3 contains 16 residues. CDR1 is SGHRS and CDR2 is YFSETQ in the germline V gene. V was trimmed by 1 base and J by 3 bases, leaving 16 bases between them. The CDR3 DNA reads TGCGCCAGCAGCTTGAGGGCAGGGAGGGGAGACACTGAAGCTTTCTTT. It encodes CASSLRAGRGDTEAFF.

There are a few counts of this clone. The gene calls are TRBV5-1 and TRBJ2-7; 8 bases match TRBD1. The germline V gene encodes CDR1 SGHRS and CDR2 YFSETQ. This CDR3 spans 14 amino acids. V was pared by 4 bases and J by 2 bases, with 5 bases of the junction left unmatched. Written as DNA, the CDR3 is TGCGCCAGCAGCCCATGGACAGGGACCTACGAGCAGTACTTC. It yields the protein CASSPWTGTYEQYF.

The chain employs TRBV6-1 and TRBJ1-5; D possibly corresponds to TRBD1 (6 bases). This CDR3 has 15 amino acids. Per the germline V gene, CDR1 is MNHNS and CDR2 is SASEGT. The V end lost 0 bases, the J end lost 0 bases, and 6 bases lay between the germline ends. CDR3 sequence: CASSEAGHSNQPQHF. CDR3 nucleotide sequence: TGTGCCAGCAGTGAAGCGGGACATAGCAATCAGCCCCAGCATTTT.

This clone was seen a handful of times. The chain employs TRBV2 and TRBJ2-7, with D hard to call. This CDR3 has 14 residues. Trimming pared 3 bases from V and 4 bases from J, leaving 13 bases between. Germline values: CDR1 SNHLY, CDR2 FYNNEI. The CDR3 sequence is CASSDPLAPYEQYF. CDR3 in DNA: TGTGCCAGCAGTGACCCCCTGGCACCATACGAGCAGTACTTC.

This chain uses TRBV30 with TRBJ2-7, with 9 nucleotides matching TRBD1. CDR1 and CDR2 from the germline V gene are GTSNPN and SVGIG (reference sequence). The CDR3 is made up of 15 amino acids. The ends lost 0 bases at V and 7 bases at J; junction bases unmatched: 10. The CDR3 coding sequence is TGTGCCTGGAGTGTAACGGGACAGGGTCGGGGTGAGCAGTACTTC. Its translation: CAWSVTGQGRGEQYF. The full variable domain, with the rest looked up from reference TRBV30 and TRBJ2-7, is SQTIHQWPATLVQPVGSPLSLECTVEGTSNPNLYWYRQAAGRGLQLLFYSVGIGQISSEVPQNLSASRPQDRQFILSSKKLLLSDSGFYLCAWSVTGQGRGEQYFGPGTRLTVT.

This chain joins TRBV6-5 and TRBJ1-2, with 7 positions matching TRBD1. Germline V lookup: CDR1 MNHEY, CDR2 SVGAGI. Trimming cost V 8 bases and J 8 bases; bases outside gene matches: 14. The CDR3 spans 14 residues. CDR3 in amino acids: CASLGLRGPGGYTF. Written as DNA, the CDR3 is TGTGCCAGCCTCGGTTTGAGGGGGCCGGGAGGCTACACCTTC.

This chain links TRBV3-1 (or the pseudogene TRBV3-2) with TRBJ2-7, with no clear D. CDR1 is LGHDT and CDR2 is YNNKEL in the germline V gene (reference sequence). V was trimmed by 3 bases and J by 3 bases, leaving 3 bases between them. The CDR3 loop spans 11 amino acids. DNA for the CDR3: TGTGCCAGCAGCCACAACTACGAGCAGTACTTC. Protein sequence: CASSHNYEQYF.